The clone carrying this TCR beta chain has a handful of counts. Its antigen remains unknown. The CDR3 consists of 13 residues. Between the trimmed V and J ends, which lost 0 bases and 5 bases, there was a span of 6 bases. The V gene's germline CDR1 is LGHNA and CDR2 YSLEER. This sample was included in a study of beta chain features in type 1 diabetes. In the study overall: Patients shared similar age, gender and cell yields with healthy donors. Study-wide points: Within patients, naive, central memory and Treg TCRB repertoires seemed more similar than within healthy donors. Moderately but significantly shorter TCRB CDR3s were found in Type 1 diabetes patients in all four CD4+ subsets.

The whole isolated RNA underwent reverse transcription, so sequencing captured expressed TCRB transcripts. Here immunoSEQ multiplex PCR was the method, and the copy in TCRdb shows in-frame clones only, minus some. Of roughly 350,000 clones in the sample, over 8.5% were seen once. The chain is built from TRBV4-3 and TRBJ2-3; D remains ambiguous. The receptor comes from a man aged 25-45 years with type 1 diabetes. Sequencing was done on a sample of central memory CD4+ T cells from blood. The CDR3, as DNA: TGCGCCAGCAGCCAAGAGATCGGAGATACGCAGTATTTT. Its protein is CASSQEIGDTQYF.